A selection of T cell receptor beta chains follows, all from one sample in a study of control samples from healthy donors and cancer patients. This table comes from immunoSEQ multiplex PCR, and its TCRdb copy is limited to in-frame clones, with some not included. This table has 90,000 or so clones, around 90% appearing once. The specimen sequenced was blood. These receptors were obtained from a woman aged 70-85 years in good health. Both conserved end residues are part of each CDR3. D genes are given only for firm matches. For some rows the clone size is stated as once, few or many, or as a class when expanded; others skip it.

cdr3_aa: CASSPGQLETQYF
cdr3_nt: TGTGCCAGCAGCCCGGGACAGCTGGAGACCCAGTACTTC
clone_size: once
j_call: TRBJ2-5
d_call: TRBD1
v_call: TRBV5-4

cdr3_aa: CASSAGTGNQETQYF
cdr3_nt: TGTGCCAGCAGCGCCGGGACAGGGAACCAAGAGACCCAGTACTTC
clone_size: .
j_call: TRBJ2-5
d_call: TRBD1
v_call: TRBV9

cdr3_aa: CASKGQTNTEAFF
cdr3_nt: TGTGCCAGCAAAGGACAGACGAACACTGAAGCTTTCTTT
clone_size: .
j_call: TRBJ1-1
d_call: .
v_call: TRBV7-9

cdr3_aa: CASSIPPDLGYTF
cdr3_nt: TGTGCCAGTAGTATTCCCCCCGATTTGGGCTACACCTTC
clone_size: .
j_call: TRBJ1-2
d_call: .
v_call: TRBV19

cdr3_aa: CASGEREETQYF
cdr3_nt: TGTGCCAGCGGTGAGAGGGAAGAGACCCAGTACTTC
clone_size: .
j_call: TRBJ2-5
d_call: .
v_call: TRBV28

cdr3_aa: CAWGLTDETQYF
cdr3_nt: TGTGCCTGGGGATTGACAGACGAGACCCAGTACTTC
clone_size: .
j_call: TRBJ2-5
d_call: .
v_call: TRBV30

cdr3_aa: CASSQLDWRYGYTF
cdr3_nt: TGCGCCAGCAGCCAACTTGACTGGAGGTATGGCTACACCTTC
clone_size: once
j_call: TRBJ1-2
d_call: .
v_call: TRBV4-1

cdr3_aa: CASSQTGARNTEAFF
cdr3_nt: TGCGCCAGCAGCCAAACAGGGGCGAGGAACACTGAAGCTTTCTTT
clone_size: .
j_call: TRBJ1-1
d_call: TRBD1
v_call: TRBV4-1

cdr3_aa: CASSYTSRDTEAFF
cdr3_nt: TGCGCCAGCAGCTACACCTCCCGAGACACTGAAGCTTTCTTT
clone_size: few
j_call: TRBJ1-1
d_call: .
v_call: TRBV4-1

cdr3_aa: CASSLGVRAAEAFF
cdr3_nt: TGTGCCAGCAGCTTAGGTGTCAGGGCTGCTGAAGCTTTCTTT
clone_size: .
j_call: TRBJ1-1
d_call: .
v_call: TRBV5-6

cdr3_aa: CASSSLGQGKSPLHF
cdr3_nt: TGTGCCAGCAGCTCTTTGGGACAGGGTAAATCACCCCTCCACTTT
clone_size: .
j_call: TRBJ1-6
d_call: TRBD1
v_call: TRBV3-1/TRBV3-2

cdr3_aa: CASSRHGNNQPQHF
cdr3_nt: TGTGCCAGTAGTAGACACGGGAACAATCAGCCCCAGCATTTT
clone_size: .
j_call: TRBJ1-5
d_call: .
v_call: TRBV19

cdr3_aa: CASSQGLAGNEQFF
cdr3_nt: TGTGCCAGCAGCCAGGGACTAGCTGGGAATGAGCAGTTCTTC
clone_size: .
j_call: TRBJ2-1
d_call: TRBD2
v_call: TRBV7-9

cdr3_aa: CASSSGLAGYNEQFF
cdr3_nt: TGTGCCAGCAGCTCAGGACTAGCGGGGTACAATGAGCAGTTCTTC
clone_size: .
j_call: TRBJ2-1
d_call: TRBD2
v_call: TRBV7-6

cdr3_aa: CASSLGGAGVTEAFF
cdr3_nt: TGCGCCAGCAGCTTGGGGGGGGCCGGGGTCACTGAAGCTTTCTTT
clone_size: .
j_call: TRBJ1-1
d_call: .
v_call: TRBV5-1

cdr3_aa: CASSLVTGPPPGTEAFF
cdr3_nt: TGTGCCAGCAGCTTAGTCACAGGGCCCCCCCCAGGAACTGAAGCTTTCTTT
clone_size: .
j_call: TRBJ1-1
d_call: .
v_call: TRBV7-8

cdr3_aa: CAISEPTGAGYGYTF
cdr3_nt: TGTGCCATCAGTGAGCCCACGGGGGCAGGTTATGGCTACACCTTC
clone_size: .
j_call: TRBJ1-2
d_call: .
v_call: TRBV10-3

cdr3_aa: CASSQGSSGNTIYF
cdr3_nt: TGTGCCAGCAGCCAGGGGAGCTCTGGAAACACCATATATTTT
clone_size: .
j_call: TRBJ1-3
d_call: .
v_call: TRBV6-5

cdr3_aa: CASSVAGTGELFF
cdr3_nt: TGTGCCAGCAGCGTAGCTGGCACCGGGGAGCTGTTTTTT
clone_size: few
j_call: TRBJ2-2
d_call: .
v_call: TRBV9

cdr3_aa: CASSYLLSGGTDTQYF
cdr3_nt: TGTGCCAGCAGTTACTTGCTTAGCGGGGGAACAGATACGCAGTATTTT
clone_size: .
j_call: TRBJ2-3
d_call: TRBD2
v_call: TRBV6-6

cdr3_aa: CAWRSGGSLRTDTQYF
cdr3_nt: TGTGCCTGGCGCTCGGGCGGGAGTTTACGTACAGATACGCAGTATTTT
clone_size: .
j_call: TRBJ2-3
d_call: TRBD2
v_call: TRBV30

cdr3_aa: CASSLGQVGETQYF
cdr3_nt: TGCGCCAGCAGCTTGGGGCAGGTAGGGGAGACCCAGTACTTC
clone_size: .
j_call: TRBJ2-5
d_call: .
v_call: TRBV5-1

cdr3_aa: CASSETGGTGELFF
cdr3_nt: TGTGCCAGCAGCGAAACGGGGGGCACCGGGGAGCTGTTTTTT
clone_size: few
j_call: TRBJ2-2
d_call: TRBD2
v_call: TRBV9

cdr3_aa: CASSYSTLPAYGYTF
cdr3_nt: TGTGCCAGCAGTTACTCGACCCTCCCGGCCTATGGCTACACCTTC
clone_size: .
j_call: TRBJ1-2
d_call: .
v_call: TRBV6-5

cdr3_aa: CASSLGLAGLNEQYF
cdr3_nt: TGTGCCAGCAGCTTAGGACTAGCGGGGCTCAACGAGCAGTACTTC
clone_size: .
j_call: TRBJ2-7
d_call: TRBD2
v_call: TRBV5-6

cdr3_aa: CASSLSALLMNTEAFF
cdr3_nt: TGTGCCAGCAGCTTGTCAGCCTTACTGATGAACACTGAAGCTTTCTTT
clone_size: .
j_call: TRBJ1-1
d_call: .
v_call: TRBV11-2

cdr3_aa: CASKVAGRREKLFF
cdr3_nt: TGCGCCAGCAAGGTCGCAGGGCGGAGAGAAAAACTGTTTTTT
clone_size: .
j_call: TRBJ1-4
d_call: .
v_call: TRBV4-1

cdr3_aa: CASSPGGAGFQETQYF
cdr3_nt: TGTGCCAGCAGCCCCGGGGGAGCGGGATTCCAAGAGACCCAGTACTTC
clone_size: .
j_call: TRBJ2-5
d_call: TRBD2
v_call: TRBV27

cdr3_aa: CASSPAGPGIGYTF
cdr3_nt: TGTGCCAGCAGTCCCGCCGGGCCCGGGATCGGCTACACCTTC
clone_size: .
j_call: TRBJ1-2
d_call: .
v_call: TRBV5-5

cdr3_aa: CASSRDRVNYGYTF
cdr3_nt: TGTGCCAGCAGCCGGGACAGGGTGAACTATGGCTACACCTTC
clone_size: .
j_call: TRBJ1-2
d_call: TRBD1
v_call: TRBV7-2

cdr3_aa: CASKRQGANTEAFF
cdr3_nt: TGTGCCAGTAAGAGACAGGGGGCGAACACTGAAGCTTTCTTT
clone_size: .
j_call: TRBJ1-1
d_call: TRBD1
v_call: TRBV19

cdr3_aa: CAWSARGGNNEQFF
cdr3_nt: TGTGCCTGGAGTGCCCGGGGGGGGAACAATGAGCAGTTCTTC
clone_size: .
j_call: TRBJ2-1
d_call: TRBD2
v_call: TRBV30

cdr3_aa: CASSPPSSYNEQFF
cdr3_nt: TGTGCCAGCAGCCCCCCAAGCTCCTACAATGAGCAGTTCTTC
clone_size: .
j_call: TRBJ2-1
d_call: .
v_call: TRBV7-9

cdr3_aa: CASSLGSPNTEAFF
cdr3_nt: TGCGCCAGCAGCTTGGGGTCTCCGAACACTGAAGCTTTCTTT
clone_size: .
j_call: TRBJ1-1
d_call: .
v_call: TRBV5-1

cdr3_aa: CASSLPGGRTEAFF
cdr3_nt: TGTGCCAGCAGCTTACCAGGGGGCAGGACTGAAGCTTTCTTT
clone_size: .
j_call: TRBJ1-1
d_call: TRBD1
v_call: TRBV13

cdr3_aa: CASSLEGAVPEQYF
cdr3_nt: TGCGCCAGCAGCCTAGAGGGCGCAGTACCCGAGCAGTACTTC
clone_size: .
j_call: TRBJ2-7
d_call: .
v_call: TRBV4-1

cdr3_aa: CASSRGGELFF
cdr3_nt: TGTGCCAGCAGTAGGGGCGGGGAGCTGTTTTTT
clone_size: .
j_call: TRBJ2-2
d_call: .
v_call: TRBV12-3/TRBV12-4

cdr3_aa: CASSSMDGVFYGYTF
cdr3_nt: TGTGCCAGCTCCTCCATGGACGGGGTATTCTATGGCTACACCTTC
clone_size: .
j_call: TRBJ1-2
d_call: .
v_call: TRBV18

cdr3_aa: CASSQRMGDNEKLFF
cdr3_nt: TGTGCCAGCAGCCAACGTATGGGAGATAATGAAAAACTGTTTTTT
clone_size: .
j_call: TRBJ1-4
d_call: .
v_call: TRBV4-2

cdr3_aa: CASRRDLASTGELFF
cdr3_nt: TGTGCCAGTCGGCGGGACTTAGCGTCCACCGGGGAGCTGTTTTTT
clone_size: .
j_call: TRBJ2-2
d_call: .
v_call: TRBV19

cdr3_aa: CASSPGGVPSTDTQYF
cdr3_nt: TGTGCCAGCAGCCCTGGGGGGGTCCCTAGCACAGATACGCAGTATTTT
clone_size: .
j_call: TRBJ2-3
d_call: TRBD2
v_call: TRBV7-3

cdr3_aa: CASSEAVGRNNQPQHF
cdr3_nt: TGTGCCAGCAGTGAAGCTGTGGGACGGAACAATCAGCCCCAGCATTTT
clone_size: .
j_call: TRBJ1-5
d_call: .
v_call: TRBV6-1